A selection of T cell receptor beta chains follows, all from one sample in a study of blood T cell repertoires in COVID-19. TCRdb's table, derived via immunoSEQ multiplex PCR, lists solely in-frame clones and lacks some. The sample lists approximately 200,000 clones, around 77% seen once, with around a sixth in the top ten. The sequenced sample was peripheral blood. The receptor set was obtained from a man aged 55-75 years with active or convalescent COVID-19. Both conserved end residues are part of each CDR3. The order of the fields is V gene, CDR3 protein.

V: TRBV11-2
CDR3: CASSFFGDTEAFF

V: TRBV30
CDR3: CAWSASRYTDTQYF

V: TRBV11-3
CDR3: CASSLFGTKHNEQFF

V: TRBV11-2
CDR3: CASSRGGTRGTDTQYF

V: TRBV6-5
CDR3: CASRTRGLAYQYF

V: TRBV7-2
CDR3: CASSDGDLTSGLTDTQYF

V: TRBV4-1
CDR3: CASSQDLVGDREQYF

V: TRBV5-1
CDR3: CASSSTSGPTDTQYF

V: TRBV7-2
CDR3: CASSSQADSYNEQFF

V: TRBV5-4
CDR3: CASSTLSGGDSPLHF

V: TRBV7-2
CDR3: CASSSQMNTEAFF

V: TRBV6-5
CDR3: CASSYSGTGASYF

V: TRBV7-9
CDR3: CASSSARTGKIYEQYF

V: TRBV6-5
CDR3: CATQRDRLAYEQYF

V: TRBV5-1
CDR3: CASSSTGNSGELFF

V: TRBV18
CDR3: CASSPQRPESGSPLHF

V: TRBV29-1
CDR3: CSVSDSGNTIYF

V: TRBV5-1
CDR3: CASRLQGDTEAFF

V: TRBV10-3
CDR3: CATEEGARYTEAFF

V: TRBV5-6
CDR3: CASSFPGVPRYGYTF

V: TRBV7-3
CDR3: CASSATDRGTEAFF

V: TRBV5-4
CDR3: CASSLDVRGRGVTDTQYF

V: TRBV4-1
CDR3: CASSQGAYSVGTGELFF

V: TRBV7-9
CDR3: CASSPWTGANTEAFF

V: TRBV12-3/TRBV12-4
CDR3: CASSQIQGAPVFF

V: TRBV10-3
CDR3: CAISGGTSGRTNEQFF

V: TRBV10-3
CDR3: CAISQQEYSEQFF

V: TRBV11-2
CDR3: CASSFPRTSGKDRYEQYF

V: TRBV5-6
CDR3: CASSRERNTEAFF

V: TRBV14
CDR3: CASSQEPGEKLFF

V: TRBV28
CDR3: CASSFGVAATGELFF

V: TRBV2
CDR3: CASSEIYGGNQPQHF

V: TRBV25-1
CDR3: CASSEGGRAREEQYF

V: TRBV28
CDR3: CASSPGPLGANVLTF

V: TRBV2
CDR3: CASRVLRDSGELFF

V: TRBV27
CDR3: CASSWKRTTDTQYF

V: TRBV9
CDR3: CASSPSGTDTQYF

V: TRBV5-1
CDR3: CASSSTPGTDYGYTF

V: TRBV6-1
CDR3: CASSEHLQGTGELFF

V: TRBV11-1
CDR3: CASSLVGGGDTQYF

V: TRBV5-1
CDR3: CASSSYSPDYEQYF

V: TRBV5-1
CDR3: CASSLSSGSPGELFF

V: TRBV27
CDR3: CASSFRLAGGRGELFF